This TCR beta chain came from a study of regulatory T cells in long-lasting Graves disease. General study points: Those with persistent disease had in common more public clonotypes (roughly 3,000) than new patients (about 970).

Construction of the TCR beta libraries employed iRepertoire HTBI primers in conjunction with Arm-PCR of CDR3 regions. TCRdb ran MiXCR on the multiplex PCR reads and lists one entry per CDR3 protein. The sample contains fewer than 500,000 distinct CDR3 sequences, around 15% of which appear only once. Turning to this clonotype: Antigen unknown.

Time point reported: newly diagnosed GD, antithyroid drugs for less than 3 months. From PBMCs, RNA was extracted and then used to make the TCR library. The data were also submitted as part of a second study, on T cells in Graves' hyperthyroidism and ophthalmopathy. Turning to that study: Stable disease denoted Graves' hyperthyroidism without ophthalmopathy progression within 18 months.

The specimen was peripheral blood mononuclear cells (PBMCs), collected at new diagnosis, from a patient treated with antithyroid drugs. This clonotype was sampled from a man aged 35-49 years with Graves disease.

For the CDR3, the DNA is TGTGCCAGCACCATGCAGTTAAGAGGCTACACCTTC. Protein sequence: CASTMQLRGYTF. The genes are TRBV6-2 or TRBV6-3 and TRBJ1-2; D uncertain. The germline V gene has CDR1 MNHEY and CDR2 SVGEGT. There are 12 residues in the CDR3. Trimming removed 7 bases at V and 8 bases at J, with 14 bases between.